A single sample gave rise to the 28 T cell receptor beta chains below, sequenced in a study of PD-L1 blockade in urothelial cancer. Libraries were prepared by immunoSEQ multiplex PCR; TCRdb keeps only in-frame clonotypes and omits some of them. The sample lists more than 70,000 clones; around nine tenths were seen once. This specimen consisted of PBMCs, obtained around atezolizumab (anti-PD-L1) treatment. The receptors originated from a man in his 60s with urothelial cancer.

The chain employs TRBV30 and TRBJ2-3; TRBD1 is a possible D gene (6 bases). Germline CDR1 and CDR2: GTSNPN and SVGIG (reference sequence). V lost 2 bases to trimming and J lost 2 bases, with 17 bases between them. This CDR3 region has 16 residues. CDR3 DNA: TGTGCCTGGAGTAGCCGGGACACCCACCCCACAGATACGCAGTATTTT. It yields the protein CAWSSRDTHPTDTQYF.

The chain has TRBV10-3 and TRBJ1-1; 8 bases line up with TRBD1. J lost 1 base, V lost 7 bases, and 5 bases had no gene match. The CDR3 extends over 14 amino acids. Germline-derived CDR1 and CDR2 are ENHRY and SYGVKD. This CDR3 is CAITLDRGNTEAFF. The DNA for the CDR3 is TGTGCCATCACTTTAGACAGGGGGAACACTGAAGCTTTCTTT.

The chain couples TRBV28 to TRBJ2-2, with 10 bases that match TRBD1. The CDR3 covers 16 residues. V shed 7 bases, J shed 7 bases, and the junction held 12 bases outside the gene matches. Looked up from germline, CDR1 is MDHEN and CDR2 is SYDVKM. CDR3 amino acids: CASTPHGTGDGGELFF. The CDR3 DNA follows: TGTGCCAGCACCCCACACGGGACAGGGGATGGCGGGGAGCTGTTTTTT. Full variable domain (rest looked up from reference TRBV28 and TRBJ2-2): DVKVTQSSRYLVKRTGEKVFLECVQDMDHENMFWYRQDPGLGLRLIYFSYDVKMKEKGDIPEGYSVSREKKERFSLILESASTNQTSMYLCASTPHGTGDGGELFFGEGSRLTVL.

This chain connects TRBV5-4 to TRBJ2-5; 8 nucleotides align to TRBD2. The CDR3 runs 14 residues. In germline, CDR1 is SGHNT, CDR2 YYREEE (reference sequence). Trimming at V came to 2 bases and at J to 4 bases, leaving 4 bases not matched to a gene. CDR3 in amino acids: CASSFGGASETQYF. In DNA, the CDR3 is TGTGCCAGCAGCTTCGGGGGGGCGTCAGAGACCCAGTACTTC.

The chain couples TRBV4-1 to TRBJ2-2, with TRBD2 as a possible D gene (6 bases). The CDR3 consists of 15 residues. With 0 bases removed from V and 6 bases from J, the gap between germline ends came to 11 bases. Per the germline V gene, CDR1 is MGHRA and CDR2 is YSYEKL. This chain's CDR3 is CASSQDLVAAGELFF. In DNA form, the CDR3 reads TGCGCCAGCAGCCAAGATCTAGTAGCGGCCGGGGAGCTGTTTTTT.

This chain connects TRBV28 to TRBJ2-7, with D unresolved. This CDR3 has 12 residues. Per the germline V gene, CDR1 is MDHEN and CDR2 is SYDVKM. V lost 5 bases and J lost 3, with 8 bases in between. For the CDR3, the DNA is TGTGCCAGCAGTACCGGGTTCTACGAGCAGTACTTC. Amino acid sequence: CASSTGFYEQYF.

This sequence joins TRBV18 and TRBJ2-3; 12 bases map to TRBD2. Trimming at V came to 5 bases and at J to 5 bases, leaving 5 bases not matched to a gene. The CDR3 contains 15 residues. Germline-derived CDR1 and CDR2 are KGHSH and LQKENI. CDR3 bases: TGTGCCAGCTCATCTAGCGGGGGGGCTGGAGATACGCAGTATTTT. As protein: CASSSSGGAGDTQYF.

This rearrangement joins TRBV7-9 to TRBJ2-3, with TRBD1 identical over 8 bases. Germline V gives CDR1 SEHNR, CDR2 FQNEAQ (reference sequence). Unmatched junction bases numbered 3, after V lost 3 bases and J lost 4 bases. The CDR3 has 14 residues. CDR3 sequence: CASSFRGQADTQYF. The CDR3 nucleotides are TGTGCCAGCAGCTTCAGGGGGCAGGCAGATACGCAGTATTTT.

The gene calls are TRBV5-4 and TRBJ1-6; possibly TRBD1 for D (5 bases). This CDR3 spans 16 amino acids. CDR1 and CDR2 (germline): SGHNT, YYREEE (reference sequence). The V gene lost 3 bases and the J gene lost 5 bases, with 15 bases spanning the gap. CDR3 region: CASSWGGAADNSPLHF. CDR3 bases: TGTGCCAGCAGCTGGGGCGGGGCCGCGGATAATTCACCCCTCCACTTT.

The chain recombines TRBV14 with TRBJ2-1, with TRBD1 identical over 7 bases. J lost 7 bases, V lost 4 bases, and 13 bases had no gene match. CDR3 size: 16 residues. Germline CDR1 is SGHDN and CDR2 is FVKESK. CDR3 nucleotides: TGTGCCAGCAGCCGAACAGAGGGGGCGTCTAGGAATGAGCAGTTCTTC. This translates into CASSRTEGASRNEQFF. The entire variable domain, with the rest obtained from reference TRBV14 and TRBJ2-1, is as follows: EAGVTQFPSHSVIEKGQTVTLRCDPISGHDNLYWYRRVMGKEIKFLLHFVKESKQDESGMPNNRFLAERTGGTYSTLKVQPAELEDSGVYFCASSRTEGASRNEQFFGPGTRLTVL.

This clone showed up just once. This chain links TRBV6-5 with TRBJ2-3; 7 nucleotides match TRBD1. Germline assignment: CDR1 MNHEY and CDR2 SVGAGI. The CDR3 runs to 13 residues. The trim removed 7 bases at V and 6 bases at J, leaving 7 bases unmatched. Here the CDR3 reads CASIGQASDTQYF. The DNA of the CDR3 is TGTGCCAGCATCGGACAGGCCTCCGATACGCAGTATTTT.

This clone showed up just a few times. This chain connects TRBV4-3 to TRBJ2-2, with TRBD1 matching over 7 bases. CDR3 length: 16 residues. CDR1 is LGHNA, CDR2 YSLEER, per germline. V lost 1 base and J lost 7; bases outside the gene matches: 9. The CDR3 DNA reads as TGCGCCAGCAGCCAAGTTCCGACAGGGCGATTCGGGGAGCTGTTTTTT. As protein: CASSQVPTGRFGELFF.

This chain links TRBV7-7 with TRBJ2-1; TRBD2 matches at 7 bases. This CDR3 comprises 14 residues. Germline-derived CDR1 and CDR2 are SSHAT and FNYEAQ (reference sequence). Unmatched junction bases numbered 11, after V lost 5 bases and J lost 10 bases. Written as DNA, the CDR3 is TGTGCCAGCAGCCCGTCCCTAGGGCGGGAGGAGCAGTTCTTC. Encoded protein: CASSPSLGREEQFF.

This sequence joins TRBV5-1 and TRBJ2-6; D perhaps matches TRBD1 (5 bases). Trimming stripped 2 bases from V and 4 bases from J, with 16 bases between. The germline V gene encodes CDR1 SGHRS and CDR2 YFSETQ. The CDR3 loop spans 17 amino acids. The DNA for the CDR3 is TGCGCCAGCAGCTTATCTCTTCAGGGATCAGGGGCCAACGTCCTGACTTTC. Translated: CASSLSLQGSGANVLTF. The entire variable domain, with the rest obtained from reference TRBV5-1 and TRBJ2-6, is as follows: KAGVTQTPRYLIKTRGQQVTLSCSPISGHRSVSWYQQTPGQGLQFLFEYFSETQRNKGNFPGRFSGRQFSNSRSEMNVSTLELGDSALYLCASSLSLQGSGANVLTFGAGSRLTVL.

This clone has only a few counts. This chain connects TRBV10-3 to TRBJ2-7; 8 bases agree with TRBD1. This CDR3 spans 15 amino acids. The germline CDR1 and CDR2 sequences are ENHRY and SYGVKD. Trimming cost V 0 bases and J 0 bases; bases outside gene matches: 1. The CDR3 protein is CAISESGTGSYEQYF. CDR3 bases: TGTGCCATCAGTGAGTCTGGGACAGGCTCCTACGAGCAGTACTTC.

The chain links TRBV2 to TRBJ2-1; 7 positions agree with TRBD2. The CDR3 is 17 residues long. Trimming cost V 3 bases and J 0 bases; bases outside gene matches: 8. CDR1 is SNHLY and CDR2 is FYNNEI in the germline V gene. The CDR3 loop reads CASSDSGTKSSYNEQFF. The DNA of the CDR3 is TGTGCCAGCAGTGACTCCGGGACTAAAAGCTCCTACAATGAGCAGTTCTTC.

This clone was seen only a few times. Other DNA sequences in the sample encode the same CDR3. V is TRBV30 and J is TRBJ2-7; 10 bases line up with TRBD1. The V segment lost 7 bases and the J segment 2 bases; nucleotides outside the gene matches: 2. Germline CDR1 is GTSNPN and CDR2 is SVGIG (reference sequence). The length of the CDR3 is 12 residues. The CDR3, as DNA: TGTGCCTCCGGACAGGGGGCCTACGAGCAGTACTTC. It encodes CASGQGAYEQYF.

The chain joins TRBV30 to TRBJ2-3; 9 bases line up with TRBD2. The germline V gene encodes CDR1 GTSNPN and CDR2 SVGIG (reference sequence). The CDR3 has 15 amino acids. The trim removed 4 bases at V and 5 bases at J, leaving 10 bases unmatched. CDR3 in amino acids: CAWTVGLALQDTQYF. CDR3 nucleotide sequence: TGTGCCTGGACGGTTGGACTAGCGTTACAAGATACGCAGTATTTT.

This rearrangement joins TRBV7-8 to TRBJ2-6; 8 bases line up with TRBD2. The CDR3 extends over 18 amino acids. V was pared by 1 base and J by 0 bases, with 5 bases of the junction left unmatched. Germline V gives CDR1 SGHVS, CDR2 FQNEAQ. As DNA, the CDR3 is TGTGCCAGCAGCTTAGACCTTAGCGGGGACTCTGGGGCCAACGTCCTGACTTTC. Its translation: CASSLDLSGDSGANVLTF.

The V gene is TRBV18, the J gene TRBJ2-7; 11 nucleotides line up with TRBD2. The length of the CDR3 is 20 residues. V lost 4 bases to trimming and J lost 2 bases; unmatched junction nucleotides: 19. In germline, CDR1 is KGHSH, CDR2 LQKENI. The CDR3 loop reads CASSQLWTSGYRRQTYEQYF. The CDR3 bases are TGTGCCAGCTCACAACTCTGGACTAGCGGGTATAGAAGACAAACCTACGAGCAGTACTTC.

The chain links TRBV5-1 to TRBJ1-1; 11 bases agree with TRBD1. The J segment lost 3 bases and the V segment lost 3 bases, leaving 10 bases of the junction unmatched. The CDR3 sequence is 17 residues long. The germline V gene has CDR1 SGHRS and CDR2 YFSETQ. The CDR3, as DNA: TGCGCCAGCAGCTCTCGGACAGGGGGCGCCGTGGACACTGAAGCTTTCTTT. Translating it yields CASSSRTGGAVDTEAFF.

This clone was observed a single time. The CDR3 sequence is CASSEERTESNSPLHF. The CDR3, as DNA: TGTGCCAGCAGTGAAGAACGGACAGAGTCCAATTCACCCCTCCACTTT. This rearrangement joins TRBV6-1 to TRBJ1-6; D possibly corresponds to TRBD1 (6 bases). Trimming cost V 1 base and J 7 bases, with 14 bases left between them. Germline V gene data show CDR1 as MNHNS and CDR2 as SASEGT. This CDR3 has 16 residues.

The CDR3 nucleotides read TGCGCCAGCAGTCCCGCTGGACAGTTCACTGAAGCTTTCTTT. It specifies CASSPAGQFTEAFF. V usage is TRBV5-1 and J usage is TRBJ1-1; D possibly corresponds to TRBD1 (6 bases). CDR3 size: 14 residues. Trimming shortened V by 5 bases and J by 4 bases, and 15 bases separated the two germline ends. Germline V gene sequence: CDR1 SGHRS, CDR2 YFSETQ.

To note about this clone: This specimen includes other DNA sequences encoding the same CDR3. V is TRBV4-1 and J is TRBJ2-2; D unresolved. The CDR3 sequence is 15 residues long. Germline lookup yields CDR1 MGHRA and CDR2 YSYEKL. Trimming removed 1 base at V and 1 base at J, with 7 bases between. CDR3 DNA sequence: TGCGCCAGCAGCCAAGTCCCCGGGAACACCGGGGAGCTGTTTTTT. It is translated as CASSQVPGNTGELFF.

The rearrangement links TRBV10-3 to TRBJ2-7; no reliable D call. The V gene's germline CDR1 is ENHRY and CDR2 SYGVKD. This CDR3 contains 14 residues. The V and J ends lost 6 bases and 0 bases respectively, with 12 bases between them. The CDR3 spells CAISPTWNSYEQYF. DNA for the CDR3: TGTGCCATCAGCCCGACTTGGAACTCCTACGAGCAGTACTTC.

This chain uses TRBV15 with TRBJ2-7, with 11 bases lining up with TRBD2. The CDR3 covers 17 residues. V lost 1 base and J lost 2; bases outside the gene matches: 7. CDR1 is LNHNV and CDR2 is YYDKDF in the germline V gene (reference sequence). CDR3 region: CATSRVVGTSGTYEQYF. CDR3 nucleotides: TGTGCCACCAGCAGAGTTGTTGGGACTAGCGGCACCTACGAGCAGTACTTC.

The CDR3: CASSLGSSGSTGQFF. CDR3 in DNA: TGTGCCAGCAGCTTAGGTTCGTCGGGATCAACTGGACAGTTCTTC. The rearrangement uses TRBV7-2 and TRBJ2-1; D might be TRBD2 (5 bases). This CDR3 is built from 15 residues. Trimming left V 1 base short and J 13 bases short, with 20 bases between. Germline CDR1 is SGHTA and CDR2 is FQGNSA. The full variable domain, completed using reference TRBV7-2 and TRBJ2-1, is GAGVSQSPSNKVTEKGKDVELRCDPISGHTALYWYRQSLGQGLEFLIYFQGNSAPDKSGLPSDRFSAERTGGSVSTLTIQRTQQEDSAVYLCASSLGSSGSTGQFFGPGTRLTVL.

The V gene is TRBV6-5, the J gene TRBJ1-3; a weak D match, TRBD1 (6 bases). The germline CDR1 and CDR2 sequences are MNHEY and SVGAGI. Trimming removed 6 bases at V and 2 bases at J, with 14 bases between. The CDR3 is 15 amino acids. The CDR3 region has the DNA TGTGCCAGCAGCACAGGGATCATGGCTGGAAACACCATATATTTT. It encodes CASSTGIMAGNTIYF.